This is a list of T cell receptor beta chains from one sample in a study of Ad26.COV2.S vaccination and SARS-CoV-2 variants. TCRdb's table, derived via immunoSEQ multiplex PCR, lists solely in-frame clones and lacks some. The sample yields around 400,000 clones, about four fifths seen once. The sequencing used peripheral blood, collected in a trial of Ad26.COV2.S vaccine versus placebo. These receptors all come from a person between 18 and 65 years old who received the Ad26.COV2.S COVID-19 vaccine or a placebo. Both conserved end residues are part of each CDR3. The order of the fields is J gene, D gene, V gene, clone size, CDR3 protein, CDR3 DNA. The D gene is left open where the match is weak. Not all rows give a size; the values are once, few, many and, for expanded clones, a class.

TRBJ2-7 | - | TRBV25-1 | - | CASSESYGTPSYEQYF | TGTGCCAGCAGTGAATCTTACGGGACTCCCTCCTACGAGCAGTACTTC
TRBJ2-7 | - | TRBV11-2 | - | CASSQPGGLHEQYF | TGTGCCAGCAGCCAACCGGGGGGCCTGCACGAGCAGTACTTC
TRBJ2-7 | TRBD2 | TRBV7-3 | once | CASSPTNAGGFHEQYF | TGTGCCAGCAGCCCAACAAACGCGGGAGGATTTCACGAGCAGTACTTC
TRBJ2-5 | - | TRBV9 | - | CASSVESLGALETQYF | TGTGCCAGCAGCGTAGAATCCCTAGGGGCGTTGGAGACCCAGTACTTC
TRBJ1-2 | - | TRBV15 | once | CATSRGGIPRGVDYGYTF | TGTGCCACCAGCAGAGGAGGGATCCCGAGAGGGGTCGACTATGGCTACACCTTC
TRBJ2-7 | - | TRBV12-3/TRBV12-4 | - | CASRSGGYGQYF | TGTGCCAGCAGGTCCGGGGGATACGGGCAGTACTTC
TRBJ2-7 | TRBD1 | TRBV5-4 | - | CASSFTGGSSYEQYF | TGTGCCAGCAGCTTTACAGGGGGAAGCTCCTACGAGCAGTACTTC
TRBJ1-2 | - | TRBV9 | - | CASSVVSGDYGYTF | TGTGCCAGCAGCGTAGTTTCTGGAGACTATGGCTACACCTTC
TRBJ2-2 | TRBD1 | TRBV11-3 | - | CASSPRQGITGELFF | TGTGCCAGCAGCCCGAGACAGGGGATAACCGGGGAGCTGTTTTTT
TRBJ2-7 | - | TRBV12-2 | - | CASRLAGRGHHEQYF | TGTGCAAGTCGCTTAGCGGGCAGGGGGCACCACGAGCAGTACTTC
TRBJ2-7 | - | TRBV11-2 | - | CASSYPLLGEQYF | TGTGCCAGCAGCTACCCCCTTCTGGGCGAGCAGTACTTC
TRBJ2-1 | TRBD1 | TRBV18 | - | CASSEQGAVNNEQFF | TGTGCCAGCTCGGAACAGGGGGCAGTCAACAATGAGCAGTTCTTC
TRBJ2-7 | - | TRBV6-5 | - | CASSPDRYYEQYF | TGTGCCAGCAGTCCGGACAGATACTACGAGCAGTACTTC
TRBJ1-4 | - | TRBV2 | - | CASRGRTVATNEKLFF | TGTGCCAGCAGGGGGAGGACAGTTGCAACTAATGAAAAACTGTTTTTT
TRBJ1-1 | - | TRBV10-3 | - | CAISGETVEVEAFF | TGTGCCATCAGTGGTGAGACCGTCGAGGTTGAAGCTTTCTTT
TRBJ2-7 | - | TRBV18 | once | CASSPPSVNEQYF | TGTGCCAGCTCACCACCGTCGGTGAACGAGCAGTACTTC
TRBJ1-1 | - | TRBV9 | - | CASSPRGGNPEAFF | TGTGCCAGCAGCCCGAGGGGAGGGAACCCTGAAGCTTTCTTT
TRBJ1-2 | - | TRBV7-6 | - | CASSLGDNYGYTF | TGTGCCAGCAGCCTAGGGGATAACTATGGCTACACCTTC
TRBJ1-2 | - | TRBV18 | - | CASSPPSGGYTF | TGTGCCAGCTCACCACCGAGTGGTGGCTACACCTTC
TRBJ1-2 | - | TRBV29-1 | - | CSVVTATPNYGYTF | TGCAGCGTTGTGACAGCCACACCTAACTATGGCTACACCTTC
TRBJ1-3 | TRBD1 | TRBV18 | few | CASSPVGQGAGNTIYF | TGTGCCAGCTCACCAGTTGGACAGGGGGCAGGAAACACCATATATTTT
TRBJ2-4 | - | TRBV5-8 | - | CASSSGAGTAKNIQYF | TGTGCCAGCAGCTCCGGGGCAGGCACGGCCAAAAACATTCAGTACTTC
TRBJ1-4 | - | TRBV9 | - | CASSPLNVATNEKLFF | TGTGCCAGCAGCCCCCTTAATGTTGCAACTAATGAAAAACTGTTTTTT
TRBJ2-3 | TRBD2 | TRBV6-4 | - | CASSDGAGEGGTQYF | TGTGCCAGCAGTGACGGGGCGGGGGAAGGCGGTACGCAGTATTTT
TRBJ2-7 | - | TRBV11-2 | - | CASSLEAPEGYEQYF | TGTGCCAGCAGCTTAGAAGCCCCCGAGGGCTACGAGCAGTACTTC
TRBJ1-1 | - | TRBV4-1 | - | CASSQVALTGNTEAFF | TGCGCCAGCAGCCAAGTTGCTCTTACGGGGAACACTGAAGCTTTCTTT
TRBJ1-1 | - | TRBV10-3 | - | CAISRDGRTSEAFF | TGTGCCATCAGTCGGGACGGAAGAACAAGTGAAGCTTTCTTT
TRBJ2-1 | - | TRBV5-4 | - | CASSATRSSYNEQFF | TGTGCCAGCAGCGCAACTAGGAGCTCCTACAATGAGCAGTTCTTC
TRBJ2-2 | - | TRBV2 | few | CATSNTGELFF | TGTGCCACCTCGAACACCGGGGAGCTGTTTTTT
TRBJ1-4 | TRBD1 | TRBV5-1 | - | CASSLPGQGNEKLFF | TGCGCCAGCAGCTTGCCGGGACAGGGTAATGAAAAACTGTTTTTT
TRBJ1-4 | - | TRBV5-4 | - | CASSFGLGGEKLFF | TGTGCCAGCAGCTTCGGGCTAGGCGGTGAAAAACTGTTTTTT
TRBJ1-2 | - | TRBV3-1/TRBV3-2 | - | CASSQPDNYGYTF | TGTGCCAGCAGCCAACCGGATAACTATGGCTACACCTTC
TRBJ1-1 | - | TRBV18 | - | CASSPLGGRPLSTEAFF | TGTGCCAGCTCACCATTAGGGGGACGGCCCCTGAGCACTGAAGCTTTCTTT
TRBJ2-3 | - | TRBV9 | - | CASSVGGAFGTDTQYF | TGTGCCAGCAGCGTCGGCGGGGCATTTGGCACAGATACGCAGTATTTT
TRBJ2-1 | TRBD2 | TRBV4-1 | - | CASSLSGTSGLSSYNEQFF | TGCGCCAGCAGCTTGTCCGGGACTAGCGGGCTCAGCTCCTACAATGAGCAGTTCTTC
TRBJ2-3 | - | TRBV19 | - | CASSIWQGNTDTQYF | TGTGCCAGTAGTATTTGGCAGGGAAACACAGATACGCAGTATTTT
TRBJ2-5 | - | TRBV5-1 | - | CASSLEGEETQYF | TGCGCCAGCAGCTTGGAGGGGGAAGAGACCCAGTACTTC
TRBJ1-2 | - | TRBV7-2 | - | CASSLRRGTNYGYTF | TGTGCCAGCAGCTTAAGGAGGGGGACTAACTATGGCTACACCTTC
TRBJ2-2 | - | TRBV9 | - | CASSVASLTGELFF | TGTGCCAGCAGCGTAGCATCCCTTACCGGGGAGCTGTTTTTT
TRBJ2-7 | - | TRBV7-9 | once | CASSNGGYEQYF | TGTGCCAGCAGTAACGGGGGCTACGAGCAGTACTTC
TRBJ1-2 | - | TRBV12-3/TRBV12-4 | - | CASSFDEIYGYTF | TGTGCCAGCAGTTTCGACGAAATCTATGGCTACACCTTC
TRBJ2-7 | - | TRBV2 | - | CASSVTEQYF | TGTGCCAGCAGTGTCACCGAGCAGTACTTC
TRBJ2-1 | TRBD2 | TRBV6-1 | - | CASSVTGTSGSYEQFF | TGTGCCAGCAGTGTCACCGGGACTAGCGGGAGCTATGAGCAGTTCTTC
TRBJ2-1 | - | TRBV18 | - | CASSPPSGEDEQFF | TGTGCCAGCTCACCACCGAGTGGCGAGGATGAGCAGTTCTTC
TRBJ1-3 | - | TRBV4-2 | - | CASSQDGQGWDTIYF | TGTGCCAGCAGCCAAGACGGACAAGGCTGGGACACCATATATTTT
TRBJ1-4 | - | TRBV24-1 | once | CATSDLGLRNEKLFF | TGTGCCACCAGTGATTTAGGCCTTCGTAATGAAAAACTGTTTTTT
TRBJ2-5 | TRBD1 | TRBV5-1 | - | CASSLAGQIPQETQYF | TGCGCCAGCAGCTTGGCGGGACAGATCCCCCAAGAGACCCAGTACTTC
TRBJ1-6 | TRBD1 | TRBV6-4 | - | CASSLTGVNSPLHF | TGTGCCAGCAGTCTGACAGGGGTTAATTCACCCCTCCACTTT